This T cell receptor beta chain came from a study of blood T cells in healthy people across ages. Across the whole study: When template switching was applied, about one barcoded beta molecule was captured per two T cells. Study-wide results and limits: When one million T cells were used, diversity estimates were thought to be underestimates.

The CDR3 loop spans 16 amino acids. Trimming took off 0 bases at V and 6 bases at J, with 18 bases between the two ends. CDR1 is SGHRS and CDR2 is YFSETQ in the germline V gene. Turning to this clonotype: Its antigen is not known.

Alongside a J-beta primer mix, a sample-barcoded 5' primer served in a second PCR lasting 7 to 11 cycles. Each single sample gave us at least 2.5 million CDR3-containing paired-end reads. Using its own MiXCR run on the 5' RACE reads, TCRdb lists one record per CDR3 protein. The sample gives hundreds of thousands of distinct CDR3 sequences, 32% of which show up once; about 16% is in the top ten. The chain joins TRBV5-1 to TRBJ1-1; possibly TRBD1 for D (5 bases). The clonotype originates from a woman aged 80 or older in good health. The material sequenced was blood. CDR3 in amino acids: CASSLAGRGVNAEAFF. The DNA for the CDR3 is TGCGCCAGCAGCTTGGCGGGTCGAGGGGTAAACGCTGAAGCTTTCTTT.